What follows are 29 T cell receptor beta chains derived from one specimen sequenced in a study of control samples from healthy donors and cancer patients. Assay used: immunoSEQ multiplex PCR; TCRdb lists only in-frame clones, some missing. The sample holds roughly 120,000 clones, over 75% seen once. The sample taken for sequencing was PBMCs. Receptors originate from a woman aged 55 to 70 with lung cancer.

V usage is TRBV5-1 and J usage is TRBJ2-5; 11 bases align to TRBD1. Germline lookup yields CDR1 SGHRS and CDR2 YFSETQ. V lost 3 bases and J lost 6; bases outside the gene matches: 4. There are 14 residues in the CDR3. This chain's CDR3 is CASSSGQGAKTQYF. In DNA form, the CDR3 reads TGCGCCAGCAGCTCCGGACAGGGGGCGAAGACCCAGTACTTC.

The chain recombines TRBV4-3 with TRBJ2-3, with D possibly TRBD2 on 7 matching bases. Germline CDR1 reads LGHNA; CDR2 reads YSLEER. The CDR3 spans 17 residues. Trimming stripped 0 bases from V and 5 bases from J, with 18 bases between. CDR3 sequence reads: CASSQEGAIGGGDTQYF. The CDR3 DNA reads TGCGCCAGCAGCCAAGAGGGGGCGATCGGCGGGGGAGATACGCAGTATTTT.

V is TRBV5-5 and J is TRBJ2-1; the D is unclear. CDR1 SGHKS and CDR2 YYEKEE come from the germline V gene (reference sequence). Trimming took 0 bases from V and 4 from J, leaving 11 bases between them. The CDR3 loop spans 15 amino acids. The DNA of the CDR3 is TGTGCCAGCAGCTTGGGTTGGCGTGGGTACAATGAGCAGTTCTTC. Translated: CASSLGWRGYNEQFF.

V usage is TRBV7-2 and J usage is TRBJ1-1; TRBD1 might be the D (6 bases). The V gene's germline CDR1 is SGHTA and CDR2 FQGNSA. This CDR3 has 15 residues. Deletions cut 5 bases from V and 5 bases from J, with 18 bases between. CDR3 sequence (DNA): TGTGCCAGCAGCAATTCCGGGACACGTGTAACTGAAGCTTTCTTT. This sequence encodes CASSNSGTRVTEAFF.

The chain recombines TRBV11-3 with TRBJ2-1; D gene uncertain. Deletions cut 0 bases from V and 4 bases from J, with 4 bases between. This CDR3 is 13 amino acids long. CDR1 and CDR2 from the germline V gene are SGHNT and YENEEA. This CDR3 reads CASSLEEYNEQFF. CDR3 DNA: TGTGCCAGCAGCTTAGAGGAGTACAATGAGCAGTTCTTC.

The rearrangement uses TRBV7-9 and TRBJ2-7; no definite D call. The germline gives CDR1 SEHNR, CDR2 FQNEAQ (reference sequence). V gave up 1 base and J gave up 1 base, with 5 bases separating them. CDR3 size: 13 residues. CDR3 nucleotide sequence: TGTGCCAGCAGCTTAGGGCCTTCCTACGAGCAGTACTTC. Amino acid sequence: CASSLGPSYEQYF.

The genes are TRBV12-3 or TRBV12-4 and TRBJ2-5; weak D call: TRBD1 (5 bases). CDR3 length: 13 residues. With 6 bases removed from V and 5 bases from J, the gap between germline ends came to 13 bases. CDR3 nucleotide sequence: TGTGCCAGCAGGACCGCAGGGTTGGAGACCCAGTACTTC. Encoded protein: CASRTAGLETQYF.

The genes are TRBV6-1 and TRBJ1-5; the D gene is possibly TRBD1 (5 bases). The V and J ends lost 3 bases and 4 bases respectively, with 10 bases between them. Germline CDR1 and CDR2: MNHNS and SASEGT. The CDR3 contains 14 residues. The CDR3: CASSDQGGNQPQHF. In DNA, the CDR3 is TGTGCCAGCAGTGACCAGGGAGGGAATCAGCCCCAGCATTTT.

The J gene is TRBJ2-3, the V gene TRBV5-4, with 10 bases matching TRBD2. Germline loops: CDR1 SGHNT, CDR2 YYREEE (reference sequence). The CDR3 consists of 16 residues. With V trimmed by 0 bases and J by 2 bases, 3 bases remained unmatched. The chain's CDR3 is CASSLGTSGITDTQYF. CDR3 nucleotides: TGTGCCAGCAGCTTGGGGACTAGCGGAATCACAGATACGCAGTATTTT. The whole variable domain, remainder taken from reference TRBV5-4 and TRBJ2-3, is ETGVTQSPTHLIKTRGQQVTLRCSSQSGHNTVSWYQQALGQGPQFIFQYYREEENGRGNFPPRFSGLQFPNYSSELNVNALELDDSALYLCASSLGTSGITDTQYFGPGTRLTVL.

Written as DNA, the CDR3 is TGTGCCAGCAGCTACTTTAAACTAGCGGGAGAATGGAGGCAAGAGACCCAGTACTTC. Translating gives CASSYFKLAGEWRQETQYF. V usage is TRBV7-9 and J usage is TRBJ2-5; 11 nucleotides line up with TRBD2. Unmatched junction bases numbered 15, after V lost 4 bases and J lost 2 bases. The CDR3 length is 19 residues. Germline V lookup: CDR1 SEHNR, CDR2 FQNEAQ (reference sequence).

This clone has only a few counts. The V and J genes are TRBV21-1 and TRBJ2-7; no DNA check was done on the table's D call, TRBD1. TRBV21-1 is a recognized pseudogene. CDR3 length equals 17 residues. The CDR3 reads CASSPLRDRALSYEQYF. The CDR3 coding sequence is TGTGCCAGCAGCCCGCTTAGGGACAGGGCTCTTTCGTACGAGCAGTACTTC.

This chain uses TRBV29-1 with TRBJ2-3; D is undetermined. The CDR3 is 15 residues long. The V and J ends lost 2 bases and 4 bases respectively, with 16 bases between them. Germline V lookup: CDR1 SQVTM, CDR2 ANQGSEA. For the CDR3, the DNA is TGCAGCGTTGAAAGTTATAGTGTTGATCCAGATACGCAGTATTTT. It yields the protein CSVESYSVDPDTQYF.

The chain joins TRBV19 to TRBJ2-7; no clear D. Germline V gene sequence: CDR1 LNHDA, CDR2 SQIVND (reference sequence). V lost 6 bases and J 4 bases, leaving 13 bases between the germline ends. This CDR3 comprises 13 residues. DNA of the CDR3: TGTGCCAGTAGCAGGCAGGAAAGTTACGAGCAGTACTTC. Translation: CASSRQESYEQYF.

The CDR3 region has the DNA TGCGCCAGCAGTGAGTCAGGAAGGTTTAACTCTGGAAACACCATATATTTT. Its translation: CASSESGRFNSGNTIYF. The V and J genes are TRBV10-1 and TRBJ1-3; unclear D gene. The germline gives CDR1 WNHNN, CDR2 SYGVQD (reference sequence). Trimming took 0 bases from V and 0 from J, leaving 12 bases between them. This CDR3 is 17 amino acids long.

Worth noting for this clone: Relative to the germline gene, one junction end is altered; a read error may explain this. The V gene is TRBV12-3 or TRBV12-4, the J gene TRBJ1-1, with D possibly matching TRBD1 (5 bases). CDR3 length: 11 amino acids. The CDR3 nucleotides read TGTGCCACCAGTGGGGGAGGGTGGCCTTTCTTT. It encodes CATSGGGWPFF.

The chain recombines TRBV5-8 with TRBJ2-1; a possible D gene is TRBD2 (5 bases). The V end was cut by 5 bases, the J end by 8 bases, with 11 bases between. CDR1 and CDR2 (germline): SGHTS, YDEGEE. CDR3 size: 12 residues. The CDR3 DNA is TGTGCCAGCAGGGCGGTGGGAGATGAGCAGTTCTTC. The encoded protein is CASRAVGDEQFF.

The chain couples TRBV3-1 (or the pseudogene TRBV3-2) to TRBJ1-2; D is possibly TRBD1 (5 bases). V gave up 0 bases and J gave up 3 bases, with 8 bases separating them. This CDR3 has 14 amino acids. Germline values: CDR1 LGHDT, CDR2 YNNKEL (reference sequence). CDR3: CASSQEQVDYGYTF. DNA of the CDR3: TGTGCCAGCAGCCAAGAACAGGTCGACTATGGCTACACCTTC.

The J gene is TRBJ2-7, the V gene TRBV24-1; the D is unclear. V lost 3 bases and J lost 0, with 5 bases in between. The CDR3 contains 13 residues. Germline V CDR1 and CDR2: KGHDR, SFDVKD. The CDR3, as DNA: TGTGCCACCAGTGATCCTCCCTCCTACGAGCAGTACTTC. It codes for CATSDPPSYEQYF.

The chain couples TRBV7-9 to TRBJ2-3; 7 positions match TRBD2. V shed 5 bases, J shed 4 bases, and the junction held 9 bases outside the gene matches. Per the germline V gene, CDR1 is SEHNR and CDR2 is FQNEAQ (reference sequence). The CDR3 is 15 amino acids. The CDR3 loop reads CASSLGTIVSDTQYF. As DNA, the CDR3 is TGTGCCAGCAGCCTGGGGACTATAGTGTCAGATACGCAGTATTTT.

The chain recombines TRBV24-1 with TRBJ2-3, with TRBD2 matching 8 bases. This CDR3 is built from 17 residues. With 4 bases clipped from V and 1 base from J, the junction kept 9 bases outside the gene matches. Germline V gene lookup returns CDR1 KGHDR and CDR2 SFDVKD. The chain's CDR3 is CATSDGPGGVGTDTQYF. The CDR3 nucleotides are TGTGCCACCAGTGACGGCCCGGGGGGGGTAGGCACAGATACGCAGTATTTT.

V is TRBV7-9 and J is TRBJ2-3; 10 nucleotides line up with TRBD2. The length of the CDR3 is 19 residues. In germline, CDR1 is SEHNR, CDR2 FQNEAQ (reference sequence). The V and J ends lost 3 bases and 1 base, in that order; junction bases with no gene match: 13. The CDR3, as DNA: TGTGCCAGCAGCTTTGGTCAGGCTAGCGGGAGAGATGGCACAGATACGCAGTATTTT. Its translation is CASSFGQASGRDGTDTQYF.

The chain recombines TRBV5-1 with TRBJ1-4; tentatively, D is TRBD1 (5 bases). CDR1 and CDR2 from the germline V gene are SGHRS and YFSETQ. V lost 3 bases and J lost 5, with 14 bases in between. This CDR3 is built from 15 residues. The CDR3 protein is CASSSYAGENEKLFF. The CDR3 DNA follows: TGCGCCAGCAGCTCTTACGCGGGGGAGAATGAAAAACTGTTTTTT.

This clone was detected a few times. The chain carries TRBV7-9 and TRBJ1-3, with D uncertain. V was shortened by 5 bases and J by 0 bases, with 8 bases between the two germline ends. The CDR3 runs 14 residues. Per the germline V gene, CDR1 is SEHNR and CDR2 is FQNEAQ (reference sequence). The CDR3 loop is CASSPRRSGNTIYF. CDR3 DNA sequence: TGTGCCAGCAGCCCGAGGCGCTCTGGAAACACCATATATTTT.

The gene calls are TRBV5-1 and TRBJ1-1, with a tentative D call TRBD1 (5 bases). The CDR3 has 16 amino acids. Germline V lookup: CDR1 SGHRS, CDR2 YFSETQ. V shed 0 bases and J shed 3 bases, with 15 bases lying between them. The CDR3 protein is CASSLGGDYSYTEAFF. CDR3 DNA sequence: TGCGCCAGCAGCTTGGGGGGGGACTACAGCTACACTGAAGCTTTCTTT.

The chain links TRBV25-1 to TRBJ2-7; 7 positions match TRBD1. CDR1 is MGHDK, CDR2 SYGVNS, per germline. This CDR3 has 15 amino acids. With V trimmed by 2 bases and J by 2 bases, 6 bases remained unmatched. Written as DNA, the CDR3 is TGTGCCAGCAGTGAACCCCGGCAGGGGGCCTACGAGCAGTACTTC. It specifies CASSEPRQGAYEQYF.

The V call is TRBV2, the J call TRBJ2-7; D possibly corresponds to TRBD1 (6 bases). The CDR3 contains 13 residues. Germline lookup yields CDR1 SNHLY and CDR2 FYNNEI. V lost 6 bases and J lost 2, with 11 bases in between. CDR3 sequence reads: CASRRDITYEQYF. The DNA for the CDR3 is TGTGCCAGCAGGAGGGACATAACCTACGAGCAGTACTTC.

This clone showed up just once. As DNA, the CDR3 is TGCAGCGTGGGGAAGAGCACAGATACGCAGTATTTT. Protein: CSVGKSTDTQYF. The rearrangement joins TRBV29-1 to TRBJ2-3; D is undetermined. V was cut by 6 bases and J by 0 bases, with 7 bases left in between. The CDR3 contains 12 residues. CDR1 and CDR2 (germline): SQVTM, ANQGSEA.

V and J are TRBV7-9 and TRBJ1-4; possibly TRBD1 for D (5 bases). The CDR3 covers 15 residues. Trimming shortened V by 6 bases and J by 6 bases, and 17 bases separated the two germline ends. Germline CDR1 reads SEHNR; CDR2 reads FQNEAQ (reference sequence). The CDR3 region has the DNA TGTGCCAGCAGTCCCCAGGGTTGGGGGGATGAAAAACTGTTTTTT. It translates to CASSPQGWGDEKLFF.

The CDR3 coding sequence is TGTGCCGGTAGGACAGGGGGCATGTACACTGAAGCTTTCTTT. This sequence encodes CAGRTGGMYTEAFF. The chain joins TRBV6-5 to TRBJ1-1; 11 positions agree with TRBD1. V lost 11 bases and J lost 3; bases outside the gene matches: 8. The germline CDR1 and CDR2 sequences are MNHEY and SVGAGI. CDR3 length equals 14 residues.